The sequence of this TCR beta chain was determined in a study of CD8 T cells in ankylosing spondylitis. Findings and limits, study-wide: Ankylosing spondylitis blood appeared to be characterized by a TCR beta motif of eight highly homologous variants.

Each CDR3 protein gets one entry after TCRdb re-called the 5' RACE reads with MiXCR. The data contain about 480,000 distinct CDR3 sequences, approximately 17% of them singletons. The CDR3 loop spans 14 amino acids. Trimming stripped 7 bases from V and 0 bases from J, with 13 bases between. Germline V gene sequence: CDR1 SQVTM, CDR2 ANQGSEA. This clonotype was picked up a small number of times. Its antigen remains unknown. The clonotype originates from a male donor with ankylosing spondylitis. The sample taken for sequencing was blood, either unsorted or a sorted T cell fraction (not recorded which). The J gene is TRBJ2-1, the V gene TRBV29-1, with D possibly being TRBD1 (6 bases). This CDR3 reads CSGLQGASYNEQFF. In DNA, the CDR3 is TGCAGCGGGCTACAGGGTGCCTCCTACAATGAGCAGTTCTTC.